Sequencing of this T cell receptor beta chain was carried out in a study of cytomegalovirus exposure and HLA in healthy donors. Primers: 60 Vbeta forward and 13 Jbeta reverse. This table comes from immunoSEQ multiplex PCR, and its TCRdb copy is limited to in-frame clones, with some not included. The data show about 98,000 clones, about 70% seen once. The germline gives CDR1 SGHNT, CDR2 YYREEE (reference sequence). This CDR3 region has 13 residues. V lost 2 bases and J 5 bases, leaving 7 bases between the germline ends. General observations from the study: Later on, a genetic analysis was performed. It linked a missense variant in DCLRE1C with V- and J-gene trimming of TCR beta.

This clone was found a few times. Its specificity is not known. This clonotype originated in a female donor in good health and CMV-seronegative. The rearrangement joins TRBV5-4 to TRBJ1-4; D is possibly TRBD1 (6 bases). The specimen was PBMCs. The CDR3 DNA reads TGTGCCAGCAGCTTTGACAGGAATGAAAAACTGTTTTTT. Translation: CASSFDRNEKLFF.